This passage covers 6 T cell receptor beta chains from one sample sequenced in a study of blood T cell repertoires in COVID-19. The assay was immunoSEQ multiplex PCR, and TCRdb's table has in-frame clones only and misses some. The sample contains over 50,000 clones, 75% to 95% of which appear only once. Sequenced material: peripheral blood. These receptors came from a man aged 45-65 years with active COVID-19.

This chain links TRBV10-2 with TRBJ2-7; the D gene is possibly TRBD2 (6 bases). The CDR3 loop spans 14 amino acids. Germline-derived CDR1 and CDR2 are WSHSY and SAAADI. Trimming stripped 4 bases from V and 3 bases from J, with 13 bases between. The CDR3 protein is CASSGGLNHYEQYF. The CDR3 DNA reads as TGCGCCAGCAGTGGGGGACTCAATCACTACGAGCAGTACTTC.

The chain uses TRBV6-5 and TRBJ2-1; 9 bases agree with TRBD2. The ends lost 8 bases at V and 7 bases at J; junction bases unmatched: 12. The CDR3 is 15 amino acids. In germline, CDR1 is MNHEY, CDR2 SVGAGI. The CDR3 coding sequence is TGTGCCAGCGGATTAGCGGGAGCCGGGAGGAATGAGCAGTTCTTC. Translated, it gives CASGLAGAGRNEQFF.

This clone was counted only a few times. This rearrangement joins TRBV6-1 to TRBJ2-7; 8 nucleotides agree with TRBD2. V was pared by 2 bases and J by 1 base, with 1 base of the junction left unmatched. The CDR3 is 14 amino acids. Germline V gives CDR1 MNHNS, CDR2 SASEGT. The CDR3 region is CASSETSGSYEQYF. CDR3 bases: TGTGCCAGCAGTGAAACTAGCGGTTCCTACGAGCAGTACTTC.

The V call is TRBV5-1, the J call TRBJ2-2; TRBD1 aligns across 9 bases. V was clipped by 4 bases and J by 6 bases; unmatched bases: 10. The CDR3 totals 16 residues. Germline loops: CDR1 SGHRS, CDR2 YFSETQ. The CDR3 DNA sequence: TGCGCCAGCAGCCTGCCGGGACAGGGATCGGCCGGGGAGCTGTTTTTT. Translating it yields CASSLPGQGSAGELFF.

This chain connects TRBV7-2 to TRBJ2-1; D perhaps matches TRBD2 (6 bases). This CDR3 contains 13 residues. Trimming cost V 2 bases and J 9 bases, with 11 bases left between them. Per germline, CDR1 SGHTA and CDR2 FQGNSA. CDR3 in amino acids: CASSLSAGPEQFF. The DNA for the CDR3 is TGTGCCAGCAGCTTATCGGCGGGGCCTGAGCAGTTCTTC.

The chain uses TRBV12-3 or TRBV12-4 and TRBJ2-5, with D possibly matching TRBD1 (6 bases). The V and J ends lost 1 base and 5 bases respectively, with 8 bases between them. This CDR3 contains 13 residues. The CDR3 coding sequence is TGTGCCAGCAGTTTAGGGGGGCCGGAGACCCAGTACTTC. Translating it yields CASSLGGPETQYF.